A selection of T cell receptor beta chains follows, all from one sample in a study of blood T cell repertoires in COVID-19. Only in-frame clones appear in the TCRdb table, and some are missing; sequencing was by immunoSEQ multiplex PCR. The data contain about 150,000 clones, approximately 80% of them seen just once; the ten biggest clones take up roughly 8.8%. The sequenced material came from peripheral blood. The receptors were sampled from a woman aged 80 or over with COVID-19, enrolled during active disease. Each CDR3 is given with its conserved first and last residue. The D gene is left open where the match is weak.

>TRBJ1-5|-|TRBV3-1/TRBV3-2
CASSQTRGNQPQHF
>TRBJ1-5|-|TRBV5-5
CASSFGGDNQPQHF
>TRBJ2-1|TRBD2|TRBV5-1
CASSRTSGTYNEQFF
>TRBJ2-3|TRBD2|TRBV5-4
CASSLDVAGAVYF
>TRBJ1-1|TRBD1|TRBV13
CASSTTGGSTEAFF
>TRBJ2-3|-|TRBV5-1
CASSLARADTQYF
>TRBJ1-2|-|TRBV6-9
CASRRTAGYGYTF
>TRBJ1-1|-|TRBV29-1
CSVEKQGSATEAFF
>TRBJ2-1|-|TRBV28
CASSDFRDEQFF
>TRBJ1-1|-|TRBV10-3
CAISEGAGGITEAFF
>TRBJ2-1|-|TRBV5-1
CASSLSNNYNEQFF
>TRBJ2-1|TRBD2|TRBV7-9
CASSQTSGRYNEQFF
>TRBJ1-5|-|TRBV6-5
CASSFQPGDNQPQHF
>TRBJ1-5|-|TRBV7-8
CASSPLGGGPSQPQHF
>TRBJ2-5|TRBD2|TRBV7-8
CASSSLAGRETQYF
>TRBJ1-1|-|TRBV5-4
CASSLPDSLGNTEAFF
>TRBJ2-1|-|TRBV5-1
CASSLLGTEQFF
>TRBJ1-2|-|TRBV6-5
CAGSQGDGYTF
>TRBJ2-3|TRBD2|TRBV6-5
CASKIAGAEADTQYF
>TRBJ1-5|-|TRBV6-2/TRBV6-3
CASSPGTLSNQPQHF
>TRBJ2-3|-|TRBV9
CASSVSSVGPDTQYF
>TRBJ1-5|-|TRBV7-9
CASSPGDNQPQHF
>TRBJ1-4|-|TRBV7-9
CASSQRPGATNEKLFF
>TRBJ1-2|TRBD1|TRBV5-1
CASSLNPGQGALGYTF
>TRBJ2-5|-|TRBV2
CASSGTKQGGQYF
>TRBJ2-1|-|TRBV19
CASRRYNEQFF
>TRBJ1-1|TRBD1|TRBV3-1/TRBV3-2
CASSQMTGPTEAFF
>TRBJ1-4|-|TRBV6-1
CASSESRTAEKLFF
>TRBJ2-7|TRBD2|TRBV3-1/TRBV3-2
CASSQGSPAGGYEQYF
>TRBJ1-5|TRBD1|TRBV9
CASSAGTGYQPQHF
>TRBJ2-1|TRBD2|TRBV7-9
CASSLALSGGARSNEQFF
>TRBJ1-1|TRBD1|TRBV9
CASSVDTGGVRAFF
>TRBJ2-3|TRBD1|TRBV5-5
CASSFVRDRSTDTQYF
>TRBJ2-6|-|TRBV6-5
CASSYSSGGANVLTF
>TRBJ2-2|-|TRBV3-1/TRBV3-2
CASSHTAPGELFF
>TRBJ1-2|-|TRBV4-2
CASSQVRGSNYGYTF
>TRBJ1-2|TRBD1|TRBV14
CASSQAPGQGARWSF
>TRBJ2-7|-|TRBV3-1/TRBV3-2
CASSRGEIRDEQYF
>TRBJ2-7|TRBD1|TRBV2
CASGTGSPPGQYF
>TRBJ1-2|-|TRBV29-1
CSVESGNYGYTF
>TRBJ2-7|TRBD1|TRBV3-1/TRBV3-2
CASSQPGTGSEQYF
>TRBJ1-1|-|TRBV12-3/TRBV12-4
CASSLISGKAFF
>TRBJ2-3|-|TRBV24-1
CATSDSTALTDTQYF
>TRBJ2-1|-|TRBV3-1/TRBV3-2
CASSQTTPHEQFF
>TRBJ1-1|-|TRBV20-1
CSARGRVEAFF
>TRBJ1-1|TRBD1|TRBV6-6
CASSGYTGGSTEAFF
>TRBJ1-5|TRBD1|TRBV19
CASKGQGDLISPQHF
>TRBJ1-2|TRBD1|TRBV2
CASSREGAGYTF
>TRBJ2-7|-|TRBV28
CASSLVTVRNLGYEQYF
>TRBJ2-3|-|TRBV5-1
CASSLAVDTQYF
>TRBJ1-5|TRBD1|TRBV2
CASSDRTGGNQPQHF
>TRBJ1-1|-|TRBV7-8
CASSFSPQGNTEAFF
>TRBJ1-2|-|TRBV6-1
CASSEAGGRAEGGYTF
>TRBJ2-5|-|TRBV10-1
CASSRQGLAKETQYF